The 6 T cell receptor beta chains below were found in one sample sequenced in a study of T cell responses to AZD1222 COVID-19 vaccine. Only in-frame clones appear in the TCRdb table, and some are missing; sequencing was by immunoSEQ multiplex PCR. This table holds some 150,000 clones, 82% found once. This specimen consisted of peripheral blood, obtained on day 0 of MenACWY control vaccination. These receptors originate from an adult in good health.

The chain employs TRBV5-1 and TRBJ1-1; 7 nucleotides agree with TRBD1. The ends lost 3 bases at V and 3 bases at J; junction bases unmatched: 5. This CDR3 spans 14 amino acids. Germline CDR1 is SGHRS and CDR2 is YFSETQ. Here the CDR3 reads CASSSPQGDTEAFF. The CDR3 coding sequence is TGCGCCAGCAGCTCTCCCCAGGGGGACACTGAAGCTTTCTTT. The full variable domain, its missing parts supplied by reference TRBV5-1 and TRBJ1-1, is KAGVTQTPRYLIKTRGQQVTLSCSPISGHRSVSWYQQTPGQGLQFLFEYFSETQRNKGNFPGRFSGRQFSNSRSEMNVSTLELGDSALYLCASSSPQGDTEAFFGQGTRLTVV.

This clone was detected only a few times. This sequence joins TRBV14 and TRBJ2-3; D not certain. Trimming removed 4 bases from V and 2 bases from J, with 13 bases in between. Germline CDR1 reads SGHDN; CDR2 reads FVKESK. CDR3 size: 15 residues. This chain's CDR3 is CASSPWHLDTDTQYF. CDR3 coding DNA: TGTGCCAGCAGCCCCTGGCACTTGGACACAGATACGCAGTATTTT. The full variable domain, rest sourced from reference TRBV14 and TRBJ2-3, is EAGVTQFPSHSVIEKGQTVTLRCDPISGHDNLYWYRRVMGKEIKFLLHFVKESKQDESGMPNNRFLAERTGGTYSTLKVQPAELEDSGVYFCASSPWHLDTDTQYFGPGTRLTVL.

This chain connects TRBV28 to TRBJ1-5; weak D call: TRBD1 (6 bases). Trimming took off 5 bases at V and 5 bases at J, with 13 bases between the two ends. Germline V lookup: CDR1 MDHEN, CDR2 SYDVKM. The CDR3 loop spans 14 amino acids. The CDR3 coding sequence is TGTGCCAGCAGTCCGGACAGCGACTATCAGCCCCAGCATTTT. Protein product: CASSPDSDYQPQHF.

The chain is built from TRBV6-5 and TRBJ2-5; 8 bases match TRBD2. V lost 8 bases, J lost 5 bases, and 13 bases stayed unmatched. CDR3 length: 15 amino acids. The germline CDR1 and CDR2 sequences are MNHEY and SVGAGI. The CDR3 is CASASYGGAGETQYF. Here the CDR3 DNA reads TGTGCCAGCGCCTCGTACGGGGGGGCAGGGGAGACCCAGTACTTC.

The chain is built from TRBV10-1 and TRBJ1-5; 8 positions agree with TRBD1. V lost 7 bases and J lost 3; bases outside the gene matches: 11. The CDR3 loop spans 16 amino acids. In germline, CDR1 is WNHNN, CDR2 SYGVQD (reference sequence). As DNA, the CDR3 is TGCGCCAGCACCACGGACAGGGACAGGAACAATCAGCCCCAGCATTTT. Translating it yields CASTTDRDRNNQPQHF.

V and J are TRBV30 and TRBJ1-2; D is unresolved. The ends were cut back, 0 bases at V and 13 bases at J, with 18 bases in the middle. This CDR3 is 13 amino acids long. CDR1 and CDR2 from the germline V gene are GTSNPN and SVGIG (reference sequence). CDR3 DNA: TGTGCCTGGAGTGTACGGGCCGACATAGGTGGCACCTTC. It specifies CAWSVRADIGGTF.